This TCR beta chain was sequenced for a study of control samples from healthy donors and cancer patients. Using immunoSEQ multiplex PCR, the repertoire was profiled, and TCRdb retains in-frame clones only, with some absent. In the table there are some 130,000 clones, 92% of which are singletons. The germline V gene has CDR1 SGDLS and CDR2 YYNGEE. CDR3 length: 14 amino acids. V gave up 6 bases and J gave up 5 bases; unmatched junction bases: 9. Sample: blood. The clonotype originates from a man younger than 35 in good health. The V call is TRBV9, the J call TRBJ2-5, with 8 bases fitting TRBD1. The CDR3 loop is CASTSTGGRETQYF. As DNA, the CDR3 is TGTGCCAGCACCTCCACAGGGGGAAGGGAGACCCAGTACTTC.